The sequence of this T cell receptor beta chain was determined in a study of blood T cells in healthy people across ages. Alongside a J-beta primer mix, a sample-barcoded 5' primer served in a second PCR lasting about 7 to 12 cycles. TCRdb re-called the 5' RACE reads with MiXCR, one entry per CDR3 protein. The table records 1.5 million to 2 million distinct CDR3 sequences, 28% of them present only once. Germline assignment: CDR1 ENHRY and CDR2 SYGVKD. This CDR3 region has 14 residues. V was pared by 3 bases and J by 0 bases, with 9 bases between. In this sample, this clonotype turned up a few times. Individuals who donated were healthy Caucasians from Russia aged about 6 to 95.

The sample taken for sequencing was blood. The chain combines TRBV10-3 with TRBJ2-7; D remains unclear. The source of this sequence is a woman in her 30s in good health. The CDR3 coding sequence is TGTGCCATCAGTGACCCACGGAGCTCCTACGAGCAGTACTTC. Amino acids: CAISDPRSSYEQYF.